These 5 T cell receptor beta chains were sequenced from one sample in a study of molecular identifiers for immune sequencing clone quantification. TCRdb reanalysed the PCR reads using MiXCR and keeps one entry per CDR3 protein. The sample has about 630,000 distinct CDR3 sequences, around 25% seen once. The material sequenced was naive CD8+ T cells from blood, with Jurkat cell RNA spiked in. Specified subset: FACS-sorted CD8+CD4-CCR7+CD45RA+ naive T cells. These receptors all come from a human donor in good health. Some libraries in this study had Jurkat cell RNA spiked in.

V gene TRBV20-1 combines with J gene TRBJ1-1; TRBD1 might be the D (6 bases). The CDR3 totals 14 residues. V was trimmed by 1 base and J by 6 bases, leaving 15 bases between them. Germline loops: CDR1 DFQATT, CDR2 SNEGSKA (reference sequence). CDR3 in amino acids: CSARAGVMSPEAFF. The CDR3 region has the DNA TGCAGTGCTAGAGCAGGGGTAATGAGCCCTGAAGCTTTCTTT.

This clonotype was detected many times. The chain recombines TRBV7-9 with TRBJ2-1, with 8 bases lining up with TRBD1. The CDR3 runs to 15 residues. V shed 5 bases and J 2 bases; nucleotides not matched to a gene: 5. The germline gives CDR1 SEHNR, CDR2 FQNEAQ (reference sequence). CDR3 sequence reads: CASSEIRGPYNEQFF. The CDR3 DNA reads TGTGCCAGCAGCGAAATCAGGGGGCCCTACAATGAGCAGTTCTTC.

Comments on this clonotype: This may be a read error: a much more frequent sequence differs by one nucleotide. The chain employs TRBV5-3 and TRBJ2-7, with a weak D call TRBD2 (6 bases). TRBV5-3 has ORF status, its function being uncertain. The CDR3 spans 15 residues. CDR3: CASSYGDFIIYEQYF. CDR3 nucleotide sequence: TGTGCCAGCAGCTATGGGGACTTTATTATTTACGAGCAGTACTTC.

This chain joins TRBV24-1 and TRBJ1-5; D uncertain. With 6 bases removed from V and 6 bases from J, the gap between germline ends came to 11 bases. This CDR3 is 13 amino acids long. Germline CDR1 is KGHDR and CDR2 is SFDVKD. The CDR3 bases are TGTGCCACCAGTCTGGGATTTGGTCAGCCCCAGCATTTT. Amino acids: CATSLGFGQPQHF.

This clonotype appeared a few times. This rearrangement joins TRBV6-1 to TRBJ1-4; D call uncertain. Germline CDR1 reads MNHNS; CDR2 reads SASEGT. CDR3 length: 16 amino acids. V lost 2 bases and J 0 bases, leaving 10 bases between the germline ends. CDR3 nucleotide sequence: TGTGCCAGCAGTGAACGGTGGGCGGCAACTAATGAAAAACTGTTTTTT. Translated: CASSERWAATNEKLFF.